The T cell receptor (beta chain) described here comes from a study of T cell responses to AZD1222 COVID-19 vaccine. General study results and limits: Increases in Spike-specific TCR breadth and depth were seen after two AZD1222 doses. Clonal diversity may have been underestimated in mostly white British donors. Samples come after the peak T cell response, not at day 14.

Comments on this clone: The antigen is not known.

The CDR3 is 13 amino acids. The V gene's germline CDR1 is SNHLY and CDR2 FYNNEI. Trimming at V came to 10 bases and at J to 2 bases, leaving 4 bases not matched to a gene. Assay used: immunoSEQ multiplex PCR; TCRdb lists only in-frame clones, some missing. Of about 180,000 clones listed, around 88% were seen once; the top ten hold approximately 7.7%. This receptor was identified in an adult in good health. V and J are TRBV2 and TRBJ1-3; 8 bases map to TRBD1. The sample in question was peripheral blood, obtained on day 0 of AZD1222 vaccination. The CDR3 DNA is TGTGCCAACCTACAGGGGGCTGGAAACACCATATATTTT. Protein sequence: CANLQGAGNTIYF.